A selection of T cell receptor beta chains follows, all from one sample in a study of T cells in Graves' hyperthyroidism and ophthalmopathy. A single record per CDR3 protein comes from TCRdb applying MiXCR to the multiplex PCR reads. The sample lists 530,000 or so distinct CDR3 sequences, about half occurring once. Sequenced material: peripheral blood or thyroid tissue (not recorded which). The receptor source for this set is a woman aged 18-29 years with Graves' hyperthyroidism. CDR3s include the opening cysteine and the closing phenylalanine or tryptophan. D genes are given only for firm matches. A clone size is listed for some rows: how often the clone was seen (once, few, many), or a class if it is expanded.

length,size,D,J,V,DNA,CDR3
14,NA,TRBD1,TRBJ1-5,TRBV19,TGTGCCAGTAGTATTCAGGGGGGGAGTCAGCCCCAGCATTTT,CASSIQGGSQPQHF
15,many,NA,TRBJ1-5,TRBV5-6,TGTGCCAGCAGCCTAGACAGGAATCTAAATCAGCCCCAGCATTTT,CASSLDRNLNQPQHF
14,many,NA,TRBJ2-5,TRBV18,TGTGCCAGCTCACCCACGGGTCCCCAAGAGACCCAGTACTTC,CASSPTGPQETQYF
14,NA,TRBD2,TRBJ2-7,TRBV19,TGTGCCAGTAGTATTACTAGCGGGAAACCCGAGCAGTACTTC,CASSITSGKPEQYF
14,many,NA,TRBJ2-7,TRBV5-1,TGCGCCAGCAGCTTGGTCGGGGAAGGGGTCGAGCAGTACTTC,CASSLVGEGVEQYF
13,few,NA,TRBJ2-3,TRBV7-9,TGTGCCAGCAGCCATGAGCGCTCCGATACGCAGTATTTT,CASSHERSDTQYF
15,few,TRBD1,TRBJ1-2,TRBV18,TGTGCCAGCTCACCGGGGACAGGCCAGGCCGTGGGCTACACCTTC,CASSPGTGQAVGYTF
13,few,NA,TRBJ2-4,TRBV29-1,TGCAGCGTTGAGAGAGGGCCCGAAAACATTCAGTACTTC,CSVERGPENIQYF
13,many,TRBD1,TRBJ2-7,TRBV24-1,TGTGCCACCAGTGATGGGACAGTTCGGGAGCAGTACTTC,CATSDGTVREQYF
18,NA,TRBD1,TRBJ2-3,TRBV24-1,TGTGCCACCAGTGATTTGCAGCAGGGGGCTATTAAGACAGATACGCAGTATTTT,CATSDLQQGAIKTDTQYF
14,many,NA,TRBJ2-7,TRBV20-1,TGCAGTGCTAGCCTGCAGGGGACCCCCCACGAGCAGTACTTC,CSASLQGTPHEQYF
14,NA,TRBD2,TRBJ2-4,TRBV20-1,TGCAGTGCTAGCCCTTTTGCGGGAGACCGCATTCAGTACTTC,CSASPFAGDRIQYF
18,NA,NA,TRBJ2-1,TRBV7-6,TGTGCCAGCAGCTTAGTGGGTCTAGCGGACAGCTCCTACAATGAGCAGTTCTTC,CASSLVGLADSSYNEQFF
14,NA,TRBD1,TRBJ1-4,TRBV29-1,TGCAGCGTTTTAGGGACAGCAACTAATGAAAAACTGTTTTTT,CSVLGTATNEKLFF
12,NA,NA,TRBJ1-2,TRBV2,TGTGCTAGACGAACTGGGAAGGATGGCTACACCTTC,CARRTGKDGYTF
13,NA,TRBD2,TRBJ2-7,TRBV10-2,TGCGCCAGCAAAGGGACTAGCGGGTACGAGCAGTACTTC,CASKGTSGYEQYF
14,few,NA,TRBJ1-1,TRBV6-6,TGTGCCAGCAGTTTGTTAGGTTTAGGCACTGAAGCTTTCTTT,CASSLLGLGTEAFF
13,NA,TRBD2,TRBJ2-7,TRBV30,TGTGCCTGGACCCGGACTAGTAGCGACGAGCAGTACTTC,CAWTRTSSDEQYF
13,NA,NA,TRBJ2-5,TRBV7-8,TGTGCCAGCAGCGCGGGACAGCTAGAGACCCAGTACTTC,CASSAGQLETQYF
15,few,NA,TRBJ2-5,TRBV6-5,TGTGCCAGCAGTGGCCTTGGAGGAGGGCAAGAGACCCAGTACTTC,CASSGLGGGQETQYF
15,many,NA,TRBJ1-5,TRBV19,TGTGCCAGTAGTATACCATCGGGGGTTAATCAGCCCCAGCATTTT,CASSIPSGVNQPQHF
14,NA,TRBD1,TRBJ2-7,TRBV6-1,TGTGCCAGCAGCGGACTCGACAGGGGGCACGAGCAGTACTTC,CASSGLDRGHEQYF
18,NA,TRBD2,TRBJ2-6,TRBV7-3,TGTGCCAGCAGTTTCTCTTCTGGCGGGGGGGCCGGGGCCAACGTCCTGACTTTC,CASSFSSGGGAGANVLTF
14,few,NA,TRBJ2-1,TRBV7-9,TGTGCCAGCAGCTTAGCCGAGCTCACCAATGAGCAGTTCTTC,CASSLAELTNEQFF
16,NA,TRBD1,TRBJ2-5,TRBV15,TGTGCCACCAGCAGAGATTGGCAGGGGGCGTCGGAGACCCAGTACTTC,CATSRDWQGASETQYF